The subject of this entry is one TCR beta chain. No antigen is known for it. These data are taken from a study of T cells in tuberculosis. The wider study: IGRA-negative adolescents, IGRA-positive adolescents with latent tuberculosis and adults with active tuberculosis formed this South African cohort. Study conclusions and caveats: Classification accuracy was around 90% (AUROC 0.90) with the GMM-specific repertoire.

Generated by immunoSEQ multiplex PCR, the TCRdb table keeps only in-frame clones and is missing some. The sample has about 43,000 clones, about 95% seen once; the top ten hold less than 2%. The CDR3 sequence is 15 residues long. The ends were cut back, 4 bases at V and 4 bases at J, with 18 bases in the middle. Looked up from germline, CDR1 is SGHKS and CDR2 is YYEKEE (reference sequence). At study entry, adolescents had tuberculin skin tests and IGRA screening. The rearrangement uses TRBV5-5 and TRBJ2-7; a possible D gene is TRBD1 (5 bases). This sequence was found in a donor aged 10 to 29 with latent tuberculosis or without tuberculosis infection. Some clones in this sample may be carry-over from other donors' samples. Sequences were obtained from PBMCs. The CDR3 nucleotides are TGTGCCAGCAGCCCTCCCCCAGGGCCTTCTTACGAGCAGTACTTC. Residues: CASSPPPGPSYEQYF.